This passage covers 31 T cell receptor beta chains from one sample sequenced in a study of metastatic and nonmetastatic thyroid tumors. TCRdb re-called the PCR reads via MiXCR. The sample contains about 92,000 clones, just under 15% of which appear only once. The entire patient cohort was treatment-naive prior to thyroid surgery. The sequencing sample was made of blood. The receptors here all came from a female donor with papillary thyroid cancer or a benign thyroid nodule (not recorded which). Some clones in this sample may be carry-over from other donors' samples.

This clone was seen at least ten times. The rearrangement links TRBV19 to TRBJ1-6; D remains ambiguous. The CDR3 is 16 amino acids. The germline V gene has CDR1 LNHDA and CDR2 SQIVND (reference sequence). With 3 bases removed from V and 9 bases from J, the gap between germline ends came to 18 bases. DNA of the CDR3: TGTGCCAGTAGTATCCTTGGCTTTGGGTCAGCTTCACCCCTCCACTTT. Translating it yields CASSILGFGSASPLHF.

This clone appeared many times. This chain connects TRBV29-1 to TRBJ2-7; 12 bases agree with TRBD1. Germline V gene sequence: CDR1 SQVTM, CDR2 ANQGSEA. The length of the CDR3 is 14 residues. Trimming removed 7 bases from V and 7 bases from J; junction bases left unmatched: 11. As DNA, the CDR3 is TGCAGCGCGGTGGGGGACAGGGGGCTTATTGAGCAGTACTTC. It translates to CSAVGDRGLIEQYF.

This clone came up a few times. A single base separates this from a much larger clone, so it may be a read error. The chain employs TRBV5-1 and TRBJ2-2; D is ambiguous. CDR1 is SGHRS, CDR2 YFSETQ, per germline. Trimming cost V 0 bases and J 0 bases, with 6 bases left between them. This CDR3 spans 15 amino acids. Written as DNA, the CDR3 is TGCGCCAGCAGCTTGGCCCCCCCGAACACCGGGGAGCTGTTTTTT. Translating it yields CASSLAPPNTGELFF.

This clone was counted many times. The V gene is TRBV6-1, the J gene TRBJ1-1, with D unresolved. The germline CDR1 and CDR2 sequences are MNHNS and SASEGT. Deletions cut 3 bases from V and 11 bases from J, with 10 bases between. The CDR3 length is 11 residues. Here the CDR3 DNA reads TGTGCCAGCAGTGAGCCTTTCAGGGCTTTCTTT. This codes for CASSEPFRAFF.

In its sample, this clone was seen many times. The rearrangement joins TRBV7-2 to TRBJ1-1; 7 bases fit TRBD1. This CDR3 region has 15 residues. The junction had 9 bases not matched to a gene; V was cut back by 5 bases and J by 3 bases. Germline values: CDR1 SGHTA, CDR2 FQGNSA. The DNA for the CDR3 is TGTGCCAGCAGCCCCGACAGGGAAAGGTACACTGAAGCTTTCTTT. This encodes CASSPDRERYTEAFF.

This clone came up many times. The chain combines TRBV19 with TRBJ2-3; D might be TRBD1 (6 bases). The CDR3 covers 13 residues. Trimming took off 5 bases at V and 6 bases at J, with 12 bases between the two ends. Germline V gene sequence: CDR1 LNHDA, CDR2 SQIVND (reference sequence). The CDR3 sequence is CASSGTGYDTQYF. The CDR3 DNA sequence: TGTGCCAGTAGTGGAACAGGGTATGATACGCAGTATTTT.

This clone was seen many times. This sample also contains other DNA sequences that code for the same CDR3. The chain is built from TRBV20-1 and TRBJ1-1; the D gene is possibly TRBD1 (6 bases). Germline V CDR1 and CDR2: DFQATT, SNEGSKA (reference sequence). The CDR3 covers 17 residues. V was shortened by 0 bases and J by 1 base, with 18 bases between the two germline ends. CDR3 nucleotide sequence: TGCAGTGCTAGAGATTCGGGGACGGACAGTTGGAACACTGAAGCTTTCTTT. Its translation: CSARDSGTDSWNTEAFF.

In its sample, this clone was seen many times. The rearrangement uses TRBV19 and TRBJ1-2, with a tentative D call TRBD1 (6 bases). The CDR3 has 14 residues. Germline assignment: CDR1 LNHDA and CDR2 SQIVND (reference sequence). V dropped 3 bases and J dropped 6 bases, with 14 bases sitting between them. For the CDR3, the DNA is TGTGCCAGTAGTATCGGAGGGGGAGGAGATGGCTACACCTTC. This sequence encodes CASSIGGGGDGYTF.

The table lists this clone with many counts. V is TRBV4-2 and J is TRBJ2-3; 12 bases are a match to TRBD1. The CDR3 has 18 amino acids. Looked up from germline, CDR1 is LGHNA and CDR2 is YNFKEQ. V lost 6 bases to trimming and J lost 3 bases; unmatched junction nucleotides: 13. The CDR3 spells CASRQNRDRGRSTDTQYF. The DNA for the CDR3 is TGTGCCAGCAGGCAAAACCGGGACAGGGGGCGTAGTACAGATACGCAGTATTTT.

There are many counts of this clone. The chain carries TRBV7-6 and TRBJ2-7; TRBD1 matches at 7 bases. CDR1 SGHVS and CDR2 FNYEAQ come from the germline V gene. There are 15 residues in the CDR3. The V and J ends lost 0 bases and 3 bases, in that order; junction bases with no gene match: 5. In DNA form, the CDR3 reads TGTGCCAGCAGCTTAGCAGGGGGCGCCGACTACGAGCAGTACTTC. It encodes CASSLAGGADYEQYF.

The table lists this clone with a few counts. The rearrangement uses TRBV27 and TRBJ2-1, with 10 positions matching TRBD2. There are 18 residues in the CDR3. With 6 bases clipped from V and 0 bases from J, the junction kept 11 bases outside the gene matches. The germline gives CDR1 MNHEY, CDR2 SMNVEV (reference sequence). CDR3 amino acids: CASRPVLAGCSSYNEQFF. CDR3 bases: TGTGCCAGCAGACCGGTACTAGCGGGGTGTAGCTCCTACAATGAGCAGTTCTTC.

This clone showed up many times. The rearrangement links TRBV28 to TRBJ2-1; D gene ambiguous. Trimming pared 3 bases from V and 7 bases from J, leaving 10 bases between. Germline values: CDR1 MDHEN, CDR2 SYDVKM. The CDR3 sequence is 13 residues long. CDR3 in amino acids: CASSFIASNEQFF. CDR3 nucleotide sequence: TGTGCCAGCAGTTTCATAGCTTCAAATGAGCAGTTCTTC. Looking up the rest from reference TRBV28 and TRBJ2-1 gives the full variable domain: DVKVTQSSRYLVKRTGEKVFLECVQDMDHENMFWYRQDPGLGLRLIYFSYDVKMKEKGDIPEGYSVSREKKERFSLILESASTNQTSMYLCASSFIASNEQFFGPGTRLTVL.

As for this clone: A read error may explain this, as a much larger clone is one base away. This chain joins TRBV20-1 and TRBJ2-3; D remains unclear. Germline lookup yields CDR1 DFQATT and CDR2 SNEGSKA (reference sequence). CDR3 size: 11 residues. In DNA, the CDR3 is TGCAGTGCTAGAGGGGTTAATACGAAGTATTTT. Its translation is CSARGVNTKYF.

This clone was picked up many times. This chain joins TRBV7-3 and TRBJ2-2; D is possibly TRBD1 (6 bases). The CDR3 spans 14 residues. Trimming left V 4 bases short and J 4 bases short, with 10 bases between. Looked up from germline, CDR1 is SGHTA and CDR2 is FQGTGA. CDR3 sequence (DNA): TGTGCCAGCAGCTCGGGACAAACCACCGGGGAGCTGTTTTTT. Amino acids: CASSSGQTTGELFF.

There are many counts of this clone. In DNA form, the CDR3 reads TGCAGTGCCAAGGACAGGACGAACACTGAAGCTTTCTTT. Translated, it gives CSAKDRTNTEAFF. The genes are TRBV20-1 and TRBJ1-1; TRBD1 matches 7 bases. This CDR3 region has 13 residues. Germline CDR1 is DFQATT and CDR2 is SNEGSKA (reference sequence). J gave up 1 base and V 6 bases, and 5 bases lay outside the gene matches.

On this clone: A much larger clone lies a single base off, so this may be a read error. Other DNA sequences in this specimen translate into the identical CDR3. The rearrangement uses TRBV7-2 and TRBJ1-2, with D maybe TRBD1 (6 bases). Germline CDR1 reads SGHTA; CDR2 reads FQGNSA. The CDR3 loop spans 14 amino acids. CDR3 sequence: CASSLAGEGRGYTF. In DNA, the CDR3 is TGCGCCAGCAGCTTAGCAGGGGAGGGTCGTGGCTACACCTTC.

This clone occurred many times. The V and J genes are TRBV28 and TRBJ2-7, with D unresolved. Germline CDR1 and CDR2: MDHEN and SYDVKM. The CDR3 contains 13 residues. V lost 7 bases and J 2 bases, leaving 12 bases between the germline ends. CDR3 protein: CASKESDTYEQYF. CDR3 in DNA: TGTGCCAGCAAGGAATCCGATACCTACGAGCAGTACTTC.

This clone was observed many times. This chain connects TRBV7-9 to TRBJ1-3; tentative D call: TRBD1 (6 bases). Trimming left V 4 bases short and J 8 bases short, with 27 bases between. The CDR3 is 18 amino acids. Germline loops: CDR1 SEHNR, CDR2 FQNEAQ (reference sequence). CDR3 region: CASSSRMTGPLPGDTIYF. The CDR3 bases are TGTGCCAGCAGCTCCAGGATGACAGGACCCCTTCCTGGGGACACCATATATTTT.

This clone was seen repeatedly, ten times or more. The genes are TRBV6-1 and TRBJ1-5, with a tentative D call TRBD1 (5 bases). The CDR3 has 15 residues. Trimming took 6 bases from V and 4 from J, leaving 16 bases between them. CDR1 and CDR2 from the germline V gene are MNHNS and SASEGT. DNA for the CDR3: TGTGCCAGCAGACCACAGGCAGGGAGGAATCAGCCCCAGCATTTT. Translated: CASRPQAGRNQPQHF.

This clone was found many times. The rearrangement uses TRBV27 and TRBJ2-3; TRBD2 agrees at 13 bases. Germline V lookup: CDR1 MNHEY, CDR2 SMNVEV (reference sequence). Trimming cost V 5 bases and J 0 bases; bases outside gene matches: 8. The CDR3 has 18 amino acids. The CDR3 DNA follows: TGTGCCAGCAGTCCGGGACTAGCGGGGACGCGTAGCACAGATACGCAGTATTTT. It translates to CASSPGLAGTRSTDTQYF.

This clone was seen at least ten times. This sequence joins TRBV19 and TRBJ1-4; no definite D call. In germline, CDR1 is LNHDA, CDR2 SQIVND (reference sequence). V shed 3 bases and J shed 7 bases, with 12 bases lying between them. The CDR3 contains 14 residues. The CDR3 DNA reads as TGTGCCAGTAGTATCGCACTTTCTAGTGAAAAACTGTTTTTT. The encoded protein is CASSIALSSEKLFF.

The rearrangement uses TRBV11-2 and TRBJ2-1, with 9 bases that match TRBD2. V was clipped by 5 bases and J by 6 bases; unmatched bases: 2. Germline CDR1 SGHAT, CDR2 FQNNGV. The CDR3 extends over 13 amino acids. For the CDR3, the DNA is TGTGCCAGCAGCGCTAGCGGGATCAATGAGCAGTTCTTC. This gives the protein CASSASGINEQFF.

This clone was recorded a few times. The rearrangement joins TRBV20-1 to TRBJ2-5, with D perhaps TRBD2 (6 bases). Germline lookup yields CDR1 DFQATT and CDR2 SNEGSKA (reference sequence). The CDR3 loop spans 15 amino acids. Deletions cut 6 bases from V and 4 bases from J, with 21 bases between. CDR3: CSAKGLGRSRETQYF. For the CDR3, the DNA is TGCAGTGCCAAGGGACTCGGTAGGTCCAGAGAGACCCAGTACTTC.

This clone was detected ten times or more. V and J are TRBV5-5 and TRBJ2-2; D may be TRBD1 or TRBD2 (5 bases each). The CDR3 extends over 20 amino acids. CDR1 is SGHKS, CDR2 YYEKEE, per germline (reference sequence). V gave up 1 base and J gave up 3 bases, with 25 bases separating them. CDR3 region: CASSLSGLVGLRRDTGELFF. The DNA of the CDR3 is TGTGCCAGCAGCTTGTCGGGGCTCGTTGGACTTAGGCGAGACACCGGGGAGCTGTTTTTT. Complete variable domain (other parts from reference TRBV5-5 and TRBJ2-2): DAGVTQSPTHLIKTRGQQVTLRCSPISGHKSVSWYQQVLGQGPQFIFQYYEKEERGRGNFPDRFSARQFPNYSSELNVNALLLGDSALYLCASSLSGLVGLRRDTGELFFGEGSRLTVL.

This clone was seen many times. The chain couples TRBV2 to TRBJ1-3; 10 bases match TRBD1. The V and J ends lost 6 bases and 4 bases, in that order; junction bases with no gene match: 6. CDR1 and CDR2 from the germline V gene are SNHLY and FYNNEI. CDR3 length equals 15 residues. The CDR3 sequence is CASRAGTGVGNTIYF. For the CDR3, the DNA is TGTGCCAGCAGAGCCGGGACAGGGGTAGGAAACACCATATATTTT.

Ten or more counts support this clone. The J gene is TRBJ1-1, the V gene TRBV18; D call uncertain. V was cut by 3 bases and J by 5 bases, with 4 bases left in between. The CDR3 covers 11 residues. Germline loops: CDR1 KGHSH, CDR2 LQKENI. In nucleotides, the CDR3 is TGTGCCAGCTCACCTTTGACTGAAGCTTTCTTT. It yields the protein CASSPLTEAFF. Looking up the rest from reference TRBV18 and TRBJ1-1 gives the full variable domain: NAGVMQNPRHLVRRRGQEARLRCSPMKGHSHVYWYRQLPEEGLKFMVYLQKENIIDESGMPKERFSAEFPKEGPSILRIQQVVRGDSAAYFCASSPLTEAFFGQGTRLTVV.

This clone showed up just a few times. This could be a read error, since a much larger clone is one nucleotide away. V is TRBV10-3 and J is TRBJ2-2; tentative D call: TRBD2 (5 bases). This CDR3 contains 14 residues. The germline V gene encodes CDR1 ENHRY and CDR2 SYGVKD. V lost 3 bases, J lost 6 bases, and 11 bases lay in between. DNA of the CDR3: TGTGCCATCAGTGATTCCCCCGGGGCCGGGGAGCTGTTTTTT. Translating gives CAISDSPGAGELFF.

This clone was counted between two and nine times. The chain recombines TRBV12-5 with TRBJ2-7, with D possibly being TRBD2 (5 bases). The V end was cut by 6 bases, the J end by 1 base, with 7 bases between. The CDR3 sequence is 12 residues long. The germline CDR1 and CDR2 sequences are LGHNT and FRNRAP. This chain's CDR3 is CASGRESYEQYF. The CDR3 DNA reads as TGTGCTAGTGGGAGGGAGTCCTACGAGCAGTACTTC.

This clone was observed at least ten times. The genes are TRBV6-1 and TRBJ1-2; possibly TRBD1 for D (5 bases). V was trimmed by 5 bases and J by 4 bases, leaving 20 bases between them. The CDR3 covers 16 residues. Germline values: CDR1 MNHNS, CDR2 SASEGT. CDR3 coding DNA: TGTGCCAGCAGTTCCGATCCCGGGGGACGGAGCTATGGCTACACCTTC. Translation gives CASSSDPGGRSYGYTF.

This clone was seen many times. The chain uses TRBV4-2 and TRBJ1-2; tentative D call: TRBD1 (5 bases). Trimming removed 0 bases at V and 8 bases at J, with 13 bases between. The CDR3 spans 14 residues. Germline V gene lookup returns CDR1 LGHNA and CDR2 YNFKEQ. The CDR3 coding sequence is TGTGCCAGCAGCCAAGATCGACAGCTCGACGGCTACACCTTC. Its translation: CASSQDRQLDGYTF.

Regarding this clone: This may come from a read error, since a much larger clone is one base off. V is TRBV4-1 and J is TRBJ2-1; 7 bases map to TRBD2. Per the germline V gene, CDR1 is MGHRA and CDR2 is YSYEKL. Trimming cost V 1 base and J 6 bases; bases outside gene matches: 9. CDR3 length: 16 amino acids. The CDR3 loop reads CASSQGAGVVINEQFF. For the CDR3, the DNA is TGCGCCAGCAGCCAAGGGGCGGGGGTCGTGATCAATGAGCAGTTCTTC.